This TCR beta chain is drawn from a study of CD8 T cells in ankylosing spondylitis. Regarding the study as a whole: Reactive arthritis synovial fluid and blood were previously reported to contain some motif variants.

Quantitative 5'-RACE was performed with molecular barcodes, and it yielded the TCR beta libraries. TCRdb itself ran the 5' RACE reads through MiXCR, one entry per CDR3 protein. Of approximately 140,000 distinct CDR3 sequences detected, approximately 48% appear once; the ten largest clones hold around 15%. The length of the CDR3 is 15 residues. Losses at the gene ends were 5 bases for V and 4 bases for J; bases not matched to a gene: 6. Germline V gene data show CDR1 as DFQATT and CDR2 as SNEGSKA (reference sequence). About this clonotype: Its target is not known.

The rearrangement links TRBV20-1 to TRBJ2-1; TRBD2 aligns across 12 bases. The sequence derives from a male donor with ankylosing spondylitis. The specimen sequenced was synovial fluid, either unsorted or a sorted T cell fraction (not recorded which). CDR3 DNA: TGCAGTGCTTGGACTAGCGGGAATATTTACAATGAGCAGTTCTTC. Translated, it gives CSAWTSGNIYNEQFF.